The text below deals with one T cell receptor (beta chain). V dropped 0 bases and J dropped 7; count of bases not matched to a gene: 3. The germline CDR1 and CDR2 sequences are LNHDA and SQIVND (reference sequence). The CDR3 is 14 amino acids. This entry is derived from a study of identical twins. TCRdb re-derived calls from the 5' RACE reads in MiXCR, one entry per CDR3 protein. Here the sample spans around 370,000 distinct CDR3 sequences, approximately 8.7% being singletons. The V call is TRBV19, the J call TRBJ2-1; 7 positions match TRBD2. Sequenced material: naive T cells sorted from blood. The sequence derives from a woman between 50 and 59 years old in good health. CDR3 amino acids: CASSIEAGRNEQFF. CDR3 DNA sequence: TGTGCCAGTAGTATAGAGGCCGGGAGGAATGAGCAGTTCTTC.